The clone carrying this T cell receptor (beta chain) came up many times. TCR beta CDR3 sequences were amplified from RNA transcripts. HTBI primers were used for first-round RT-PCR of the TCR CDR3. TCRdb reprocessed the multiplex PCR reads via MiXCR and lists one record per CDR3 protein. The table includes 400,000 to 500,000 distinct CDR3 sequences, roughly an eighth detected once. This sample was included in a study of T cells in Graves' hyperthyroidism and ophthalmopathy. This CDR3 is built from 13 residues. Trimming stripped 9 bases from V and 7 bases from J, with 18 bases between. Germline values: CDR1 SNHLY, CDR2 FYNNEI.

Sequencing was done on a sample of blood. The receptor's source is a woman in her late teens or twenties with Graves' hyperthyroidism. This sequence joins TRBV2 and TRBJ1-1; D not resolved. CDR3 sequence: CARKQLTALEAFF. The DNA of the CDR3 is TGTGCCAGAAAACAGTTAACAGCGCTTGAAGCTTTCTTT.